These 14 T cell receptor beta chains share one sample of origin, sequenced in a study of blood T cells in healthy people across ages. Next came a second PCR, run for about 7 to 12 cycles, which used a sample-barcoded 5' primer along with a J-beta primer mix. TCRdb re-analysed the 5' RACE reads in MiXCR, keeping a single row per CDR3 protein. The profile shows about 1,500,000 distinct CDR3 sequences, roughly 40% of them singletons. Material for sequencing was blood. The receptors here all came from a young woman in good health.

The gene calls are TRBV4-2 and TRBJ2-5; 9 nucleotides line up with TRBD2. Trimming cost V 2 bases and J 5 bases; bases outside gene matches: 9. The CDR3 has 16 residues. Germline-derived CDR1 and CDR2 are LGHNA and YNFKEQ. The CDR3 bases are TGTGCCAGCAGCCAAAGGCTCGCGGGGGGGATGGAGACCCAGTACTTC. Amino acids: CASSQRLAGGMETQYF.

This clonotype was counted a few times. The CDR3 coding sequence is TGTGCCACCAGTGATTTAACGGCTAGCGGGGGAGAGCAGTTCTTC. Residues: CATSDLTASGGEQFF. The chain employs TRBV24-1 and TRBJ2-1, with 10 nucleotides matching TRBD2. The CDR3 contains 15 residues. Germline CDR1 reads KGHDR; CDR2 reads SFDVKD. The V segment lost 1 base and the J segment 10 bases; nucleotides outside the gene matches: 6.

The CDR3 DNA is TGTGCCAGCAGATCGCCGGGCCCAGGGGAGCAGTTCTTC. Encoded protein: CASRSPGPGEQFF. The J gene is TRBJ2-1, the V gene TRBV7-2, with a weak D call TRBD1 (5 bases). Trimming cost V 6 bases and J 10 bases, with 16 bases left between them. Looked up from germline, CDR1 is SGHTA and CDR2 is FQGNSA. The CDR3 spans 13 residues.

This clonotype has more than one count but fewer than ten. The chain employs TRBV9 and TRBJ2-6; D gene unclear. The CDR3 totals 17 residues. Trimming removed 0 bases at V and 1 base at J, with 11 bases between. CDR1 SGDLS and CDR2 YYNGEE come from the germline V gene. The CDR3 sequence: CASSVDPEESGANVLTF. Here the CDR3 DNA reads TGTGCCAGCAGCGTAGACCCTGAGGAATCTGGGGCCAACGTCCTGACTTTC.

This clonotype was observed once. The chain employs TRBV10-2 and TRBJ2-7, with 9 positions matching TRBD2. V trimming: 4 bases; J trimming: 7 bases; junction bases outside the gene matches: 8. CDR3 length equals 14 residues. CDR1 and CDR2 (germline): WSHSY, SAAADI. The CDR3 region is CASSAVAGVWEQYF. The CDR3 DNA sequence: TGCGCCAGCAGTGCAGTAGCGGGAGTATGGGAGCAGTACTTC.

V is TRBV5-4 and J is TRBJ2-3; D is unclear. Germline assignment: CDR1 SGHNT and CDR2 YYREEE (reference sequence). The CDR3 contains 16 residues. With 0 bases removed from V and 3 bases from J, the gap between germline ends came to 14 bases. The CDR3 nucleotides are TGTGCCAGCAGCTTGGCGGCTAGTAGAGGTACAGATACGCAGTATTTT. Amino acid sequence: CASSLAASRGTDTQYF.

CDR3 region: CASRAGGVDEQYF. The CDR3, as DNA: TGTGCCAGCAGGGCAGGGGGTGTAGACGAGCAGTACTTC. The chain couples TRBV12-3 or TRBV12-4 to TRBJ2-7; 7 bases are a match to TRBD1. The CDR3 has 13 amino acids. V was pared by 6 bases and J by 5 bases, with 7 bases of the junction left unmatched.

V gene TRBV7-2 combines with J gene TRBJ2-7; TRBD2 agrees at 8 bases. V was pared by 3 bases and J by 7 bases, with 5 bases of the junction left unmatched. CDR1 is SGHTA and CDR2 is FQGNSA in the germline V gene. This CDR3 spans 13 amino acids. CDR3 nucleotide sequence: TGTGCCAGCAGCTTCGGACTAGCCTGGGAGCAGTACTTC. Amino acids: CASSFGLAWEQYF.

The J gene is TRBJ2-2, the V gene TRBV4-1; tentative D call: TRBD1 (5 bases). CDR3 length equals 15 residues. The V gene lost 0 bases and the J gene lost 3 bases, with 8 bases spanning the gap. In germline, CDR1 is MGHRA, CDR2 YSYEKL. The CDR3 loop reads CASSQEDTHTGELFF. CDR3 bases: TGCGCCAGCAGCCAAGAGGACACACACACCGGGGAGCTGTTTTTT.

V and J are TRBV3-1 and TRBJ1-5, with 8 nucleotides matching TRBD1. Germline CDR1 reads LGHDT; CDR2 reads YNNKEL (reference sequence). CDR3 length: 17 residues. V was clipped by 4 bases and J by 0 bases; unmatched bases: 8. The CDR3 DNA follows: TGTGCCAGCAGCCTTGAGCTGGGGACAGGTAGCAATCAGCCCCAGCATTTT. Its protein product is CASSLELGTGSNQPQHF.

The chain is built from TRBV20-1 and TRBJ2-1; D is undetermined. The germline V and J ends were trimmed by 6 bases and 4 bases, with 10 bases remaining between them. This CDR3 has 12 amino acids. Germline V gene data show CDR1 as DFQATT and CDR2 as SNEGSKA (reference sequence). CDR3 region: CSAEPSYNEQFF. The CDR3 nucleotides are TGCAGTGCCGAGCCGTCTTACAATGAGCAGTTCTTC.

This clonotype was seen repeatedly, ten times or more. The chain couples TRBV4-2 to TRBJ2-7; no firm D call. Deletions cut 0 bases from V and 2 bases from J, with 8 bases between. In germline, CDR1 is LGHNA, CDR2 YNFKEQ. CDR3 length: 14 residues. In DNA, the CDR3 is TGTGCCAGCAGCCAAGATCTCGGCCCCTACGAGCAGTACTTC. It encodes CASSQDLGPYEQYF.

This clonotype appeared a few times. This rearrangement joins TRBV4-1 to TRBJ2-7; maybe TRBD1 (6 bases). This CDR3 has 17 amino acids. Germline V lookup: CDR1 MGHRA, CDR2 YSYEKL. The germline V and J ends were trimmed by 2 bases and 3 bases, with 20 bases remaining between them. As DNA, the CDR3 is TGCGCCAGCAGCCAATTGGGAGCAACAGGGTTTCTCTACGAGCAGTACTTC. Its translation is CASSQLGATGFLYEQYF.

The chain joins TRBV3-1 to TRBJ1-2; D might be TRBD1 (5 bases). V lost 1 base and J lost 8, with 11 bases in between. Germline values: CDR1 LGHDT, CDR2 YNNKEL (reference sequence). The CDR3 is 13 residues long. CDR3 sequence: CASSQGDRLGYTF. The CDR3 DNA is TGTGCCAGCAGCCAAGGGGACCGCCTGGGCTACACCTTC.